The rows below give T cell receptor beta chains drawn from one sample of a study of T cells in tumors after PD-1 blockade. Sequencing used immunoSEQ multiplex PCR; TCRdb keeps in-frame clones, though not all of them. The top ten hold around 38% of the sample, which has tens of thousands of clones, approximately 70% seen once. Sequences were derived from PBMCs, sampled after anti-PD-1 treatment. Every receptor here comes from a human donor with basal cell carcinoma. CDR3s include the opening cysteine and the closing phenylalanine or tryptophan. The D gene is left open where the match is weak. Size is omitted from some rows. Given values are once, few, many or a class for expanded clones.

j_gene,abundance,d_gene,v_gene,CDR3aa,CDR3nt
TRBJ1-5,-,TRBD1,TRBV7-2,CASSPDRGGHQPQHF,TGTGCCAGCAGCCCGGACAGGGGGGGACATCAGCCCCAGCATTTT
TRBJ2-7,-,-,TRBV20-1,CSAQAHYEQYF,TGCAGTGCTCAGGCCCACTACGAGCAGTACTTC
TRBJ2-3,-,TRBD1,TRBV7-2,CASSPTGITQYF,TGTGCCAGCAGCCCGACAGGGATCACGCAGTATTTT
TRBJ2-7,-,TRBD1,TRBV7-2,CASRYRDRVNEQYF,TGTGCCAGCAGGTACCGGGACAGGGTCAACGAGCAGTACTTC
TRBJ1-3,-,-,TRBV10-3,CAISEFPGNTIYF,TGTGCCATCAGTGAGTTCCCTGGAAACACCATATATTTT
TRBJ1-6,once,-,TRBV4-2,CASSQEGGTGSPLHF,TGTGCCAGCAGCCAAGAAGGGGGGACGGGCTCACCCCTCCACTTT
TRBJ2-1,-,TRBD2,TRBV7-3,CASSLLAGASNEQFF,TGTGCCAGCAGCTTACTAGCGGGAGCGAGTAATGAGCAGTTCTTC
TRBJ2-3,-,-,TRBV7-2,CASSSDYRTMADTQYF,TGTGCCAGCAGCTCGGACTATCGGACTATGGCAGATACGCAGTATTTT
TRBJ2-7,few,-,TRBV7-2,CASSRPRTENSYEQYF,TGTGCCAGCAGCCGCCCGAGGACGGAGAATTCCTACGAGCAGTACTTC
TRBJ1-5,-,-,TRBV12-3/TRBV12-4,CASSLLNQPQHF,TGTGCCAGCAGTTTACTTAATCAGCCCCAGCATTTT
TRBJ1-6,-,-,TRBV28,CASRRDSASYNSPLHF,TGTGCCAGCAGGAGAGACAGTGCCTCCTATAATTCACCCCTCCACTTT
TRBJ1-1,-,TRBD1,TRBV5-5,CASSPGTGGQDTEAFF,TGTGCCAGCAGCCCCGGGACAGGGGGCCAGGACACTGAAGCTTTCTTT
TRBJ2-1,-,TRBD2,TRBV6-6,CASIYSGGAYNEQFF,TGTGCCAGCATCTATAGCGGGGGGGCATACAATGAGCAGTTCTTC
TRBJ2-2,-,-,TRBV28,CATILTGTGELFF,TGTGCCACCATCTTAACAGGGACCGGGGAGCTGTTTTTT
TRBJ1-2,-,-,TRBV15,CATSRDRGVGGYTF,TGTGCCACCAGCAGAGACCGGGGGGTTGGGGGCTACACCTTC
TRBJ2-3,-,TRBD1,TRBV6-5,CASRGDRGSTDTQYF,TGTGCCAGCAGGGGGGACAGGGGAAGCACAGATACGCAGTATTTT
TRBJ1-6,-,-,TRBV19,CASSLRQENSPLHF,TGTGCCAGTAGTCTCCGACAGGAAAATTCACCCCTCCACTTT
TRBJ2-1,-,-,TRBV24-1,CATSDSGTRSYNEQFF,TGTGCCACCAGTGATTCAGGGACCCGCTCCTACAATGAGCAGTTCTTC
TRBJ2-3,-,-,TRBV5-6,CASSLPLLGADTQYF,TGTGCCAGCAGCCTTCCGTTGTTAGGGGCGGATACGCAGTATTTT
TRBJ2-1,-,-,TRBV7-9,CASSPRGYSGGPEQFF,TGTGCCAGCAGCCCCAGGGGGTACAGCGGGGGACCGGAGCAGTTCTTC
TRBJ2-5,-,-,TRBV15,CATSRDTGPSQTQYF,TGTGCCACCAGCAGAGATACAGGGCCTAGCCAGACCCAGTACTTC
TRBJ2-4,-,-,TRBV4-3,CASSQDGDPKNIQYF,TGCGCCAGCAGCCAAGATGGGGATCCCAAAAACATTCAGTACTTC
TRBJ2-1,-,-,TRBV7-2,CASDGPRSWEQFF,TGTGCCAGTGACGGACCGAGGTCATGGGAGCAGTTCTTC
TRBJ2-4,-,TRBD1,TRBV5-1,CASSRTAGQENIQYF,TGCGCCAGCAGCCGAACCGCAGGACAGGAAAACATTCAGTACTTC
TRBJ2-5,-,-,TRBV12-5,CASGSGQETQYF,TGTGCTAGTGGTTCGGGCCAAGAGACCCAGTACTTC
TRBJ1-1,-,-,TRBV9,CASSDPPNGQHTEAFF,TGTGCCAGCAGCGACCCCCCTAATGGCCAGCACACTGAAGCTTTCTTT
TRBJ2-7,-,-,TRBV9,CASSHGSNYEQYF,TGTGCCAGCAGTCACGGGTCGAACTACGAGCAGTACTTC
TRBJ2-4,-,TRBD2,TRBV6-5,CASTLAGGTKNIQYF,TGTGCCAGTACACTAGCGGGAGGGACCAAAAACATTCAGTACTTC
TRBJ2-7,medium-sized,-,TRBV6-1,CASSEAWGSYEQYF,TGTGCCAGCAGTGAAGCGTGGGGCTCCTACGAGCAGTACTTC
TRBJ1-2,-,-,TRBV11-3,CASSLGGSSGYTF,TGTGCCAGCAGCCTCGGGGGATCGTCCGGCTACACCTTC
TRBJ1-1,-,-,TRBV28,CASSLGGRRAFF,TGTGCCAGCAGTCTCGGGGGGAGGAGGGCTTTCTTT
TRBJ2-5,-,-,TRBV6-1,CASSDDPGRETQYF,TGTGCCAGCAGTGACGACCCGGGGAGGGAGACCCAGTACTTC
TRBJ2-3,-,TRBD1,TRBV27,CASSLTGTVPTDTQYF,TGTGCCAGCAGTTTAACCGGGACAGTTCCCACAGATACGCAGTATTTT
TRBJ2-7,-,TRBD2,TRBV5-1,CASSLWAGGAGEQYF,TGCGCCAGCAGCTTGTGGGCGGGGGGCGCCGGGGAGCAGTACTTC
TRBJ2-7,-,-,TRBV11-3,CASSLPKDMIGFEQYF,TGTGCCAGCAGCTTACCCAAGGACATGATTGGTTTCGAGCAGTACTTC
TRBJ1-6,-,-,TRBV6-5,CASSYSSTGNSPLHF,TGTGCCAGCAGTTACTCCTCTACAGGGAATTCACCCCTCCACTTT
TRBJ1-1,-,-,TRBV19,CASRLQSNTEAFF,TGTGCCAGTAGATTACAGTCGAACACTGAAGCTTTCTTT
TRBJ2-1,-,-,TRBV25-1,CASSEYSGAEVNEQFF,TGTGCCAGCAGTGAATATTCAGGGGCCGAGGTGAATGAGCAGTTCTTC
TRBJ1-1,-,TRBD1,TRBV4-1,CASSLPGGSGEAFF,TGCGCCAGCAGCCTGCCAGGGGGATCCGGTGAAGCTTTCTTT
TRBJ2-1,-,TRBD2,TRBV11-3,CASSLGGLGGYNEQFF,TGTGCCAGCAGCTTGGGGGGACTAGGGGGATACAATGAGCAGTTCTTC
TRBJ1-2,-,TRBD1,TRBV19,CASRGQGTYGYTF,TGTGCCAGTAGGGGACAGGGGACCTATGGCTACACCTTC